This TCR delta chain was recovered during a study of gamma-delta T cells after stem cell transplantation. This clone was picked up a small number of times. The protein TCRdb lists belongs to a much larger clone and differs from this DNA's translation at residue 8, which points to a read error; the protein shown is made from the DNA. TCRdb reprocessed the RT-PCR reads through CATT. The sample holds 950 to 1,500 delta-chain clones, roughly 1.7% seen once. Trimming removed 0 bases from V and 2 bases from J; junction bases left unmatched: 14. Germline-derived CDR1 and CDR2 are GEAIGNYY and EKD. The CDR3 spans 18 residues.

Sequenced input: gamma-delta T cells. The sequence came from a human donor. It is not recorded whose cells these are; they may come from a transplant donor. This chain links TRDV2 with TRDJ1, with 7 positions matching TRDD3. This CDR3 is CACDTVSDTGVRTDKLIF. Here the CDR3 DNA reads TGTGCCTGTGACACCGTATCAGATACTGGGGTTAGAACCGATAAACTCATCTTT.